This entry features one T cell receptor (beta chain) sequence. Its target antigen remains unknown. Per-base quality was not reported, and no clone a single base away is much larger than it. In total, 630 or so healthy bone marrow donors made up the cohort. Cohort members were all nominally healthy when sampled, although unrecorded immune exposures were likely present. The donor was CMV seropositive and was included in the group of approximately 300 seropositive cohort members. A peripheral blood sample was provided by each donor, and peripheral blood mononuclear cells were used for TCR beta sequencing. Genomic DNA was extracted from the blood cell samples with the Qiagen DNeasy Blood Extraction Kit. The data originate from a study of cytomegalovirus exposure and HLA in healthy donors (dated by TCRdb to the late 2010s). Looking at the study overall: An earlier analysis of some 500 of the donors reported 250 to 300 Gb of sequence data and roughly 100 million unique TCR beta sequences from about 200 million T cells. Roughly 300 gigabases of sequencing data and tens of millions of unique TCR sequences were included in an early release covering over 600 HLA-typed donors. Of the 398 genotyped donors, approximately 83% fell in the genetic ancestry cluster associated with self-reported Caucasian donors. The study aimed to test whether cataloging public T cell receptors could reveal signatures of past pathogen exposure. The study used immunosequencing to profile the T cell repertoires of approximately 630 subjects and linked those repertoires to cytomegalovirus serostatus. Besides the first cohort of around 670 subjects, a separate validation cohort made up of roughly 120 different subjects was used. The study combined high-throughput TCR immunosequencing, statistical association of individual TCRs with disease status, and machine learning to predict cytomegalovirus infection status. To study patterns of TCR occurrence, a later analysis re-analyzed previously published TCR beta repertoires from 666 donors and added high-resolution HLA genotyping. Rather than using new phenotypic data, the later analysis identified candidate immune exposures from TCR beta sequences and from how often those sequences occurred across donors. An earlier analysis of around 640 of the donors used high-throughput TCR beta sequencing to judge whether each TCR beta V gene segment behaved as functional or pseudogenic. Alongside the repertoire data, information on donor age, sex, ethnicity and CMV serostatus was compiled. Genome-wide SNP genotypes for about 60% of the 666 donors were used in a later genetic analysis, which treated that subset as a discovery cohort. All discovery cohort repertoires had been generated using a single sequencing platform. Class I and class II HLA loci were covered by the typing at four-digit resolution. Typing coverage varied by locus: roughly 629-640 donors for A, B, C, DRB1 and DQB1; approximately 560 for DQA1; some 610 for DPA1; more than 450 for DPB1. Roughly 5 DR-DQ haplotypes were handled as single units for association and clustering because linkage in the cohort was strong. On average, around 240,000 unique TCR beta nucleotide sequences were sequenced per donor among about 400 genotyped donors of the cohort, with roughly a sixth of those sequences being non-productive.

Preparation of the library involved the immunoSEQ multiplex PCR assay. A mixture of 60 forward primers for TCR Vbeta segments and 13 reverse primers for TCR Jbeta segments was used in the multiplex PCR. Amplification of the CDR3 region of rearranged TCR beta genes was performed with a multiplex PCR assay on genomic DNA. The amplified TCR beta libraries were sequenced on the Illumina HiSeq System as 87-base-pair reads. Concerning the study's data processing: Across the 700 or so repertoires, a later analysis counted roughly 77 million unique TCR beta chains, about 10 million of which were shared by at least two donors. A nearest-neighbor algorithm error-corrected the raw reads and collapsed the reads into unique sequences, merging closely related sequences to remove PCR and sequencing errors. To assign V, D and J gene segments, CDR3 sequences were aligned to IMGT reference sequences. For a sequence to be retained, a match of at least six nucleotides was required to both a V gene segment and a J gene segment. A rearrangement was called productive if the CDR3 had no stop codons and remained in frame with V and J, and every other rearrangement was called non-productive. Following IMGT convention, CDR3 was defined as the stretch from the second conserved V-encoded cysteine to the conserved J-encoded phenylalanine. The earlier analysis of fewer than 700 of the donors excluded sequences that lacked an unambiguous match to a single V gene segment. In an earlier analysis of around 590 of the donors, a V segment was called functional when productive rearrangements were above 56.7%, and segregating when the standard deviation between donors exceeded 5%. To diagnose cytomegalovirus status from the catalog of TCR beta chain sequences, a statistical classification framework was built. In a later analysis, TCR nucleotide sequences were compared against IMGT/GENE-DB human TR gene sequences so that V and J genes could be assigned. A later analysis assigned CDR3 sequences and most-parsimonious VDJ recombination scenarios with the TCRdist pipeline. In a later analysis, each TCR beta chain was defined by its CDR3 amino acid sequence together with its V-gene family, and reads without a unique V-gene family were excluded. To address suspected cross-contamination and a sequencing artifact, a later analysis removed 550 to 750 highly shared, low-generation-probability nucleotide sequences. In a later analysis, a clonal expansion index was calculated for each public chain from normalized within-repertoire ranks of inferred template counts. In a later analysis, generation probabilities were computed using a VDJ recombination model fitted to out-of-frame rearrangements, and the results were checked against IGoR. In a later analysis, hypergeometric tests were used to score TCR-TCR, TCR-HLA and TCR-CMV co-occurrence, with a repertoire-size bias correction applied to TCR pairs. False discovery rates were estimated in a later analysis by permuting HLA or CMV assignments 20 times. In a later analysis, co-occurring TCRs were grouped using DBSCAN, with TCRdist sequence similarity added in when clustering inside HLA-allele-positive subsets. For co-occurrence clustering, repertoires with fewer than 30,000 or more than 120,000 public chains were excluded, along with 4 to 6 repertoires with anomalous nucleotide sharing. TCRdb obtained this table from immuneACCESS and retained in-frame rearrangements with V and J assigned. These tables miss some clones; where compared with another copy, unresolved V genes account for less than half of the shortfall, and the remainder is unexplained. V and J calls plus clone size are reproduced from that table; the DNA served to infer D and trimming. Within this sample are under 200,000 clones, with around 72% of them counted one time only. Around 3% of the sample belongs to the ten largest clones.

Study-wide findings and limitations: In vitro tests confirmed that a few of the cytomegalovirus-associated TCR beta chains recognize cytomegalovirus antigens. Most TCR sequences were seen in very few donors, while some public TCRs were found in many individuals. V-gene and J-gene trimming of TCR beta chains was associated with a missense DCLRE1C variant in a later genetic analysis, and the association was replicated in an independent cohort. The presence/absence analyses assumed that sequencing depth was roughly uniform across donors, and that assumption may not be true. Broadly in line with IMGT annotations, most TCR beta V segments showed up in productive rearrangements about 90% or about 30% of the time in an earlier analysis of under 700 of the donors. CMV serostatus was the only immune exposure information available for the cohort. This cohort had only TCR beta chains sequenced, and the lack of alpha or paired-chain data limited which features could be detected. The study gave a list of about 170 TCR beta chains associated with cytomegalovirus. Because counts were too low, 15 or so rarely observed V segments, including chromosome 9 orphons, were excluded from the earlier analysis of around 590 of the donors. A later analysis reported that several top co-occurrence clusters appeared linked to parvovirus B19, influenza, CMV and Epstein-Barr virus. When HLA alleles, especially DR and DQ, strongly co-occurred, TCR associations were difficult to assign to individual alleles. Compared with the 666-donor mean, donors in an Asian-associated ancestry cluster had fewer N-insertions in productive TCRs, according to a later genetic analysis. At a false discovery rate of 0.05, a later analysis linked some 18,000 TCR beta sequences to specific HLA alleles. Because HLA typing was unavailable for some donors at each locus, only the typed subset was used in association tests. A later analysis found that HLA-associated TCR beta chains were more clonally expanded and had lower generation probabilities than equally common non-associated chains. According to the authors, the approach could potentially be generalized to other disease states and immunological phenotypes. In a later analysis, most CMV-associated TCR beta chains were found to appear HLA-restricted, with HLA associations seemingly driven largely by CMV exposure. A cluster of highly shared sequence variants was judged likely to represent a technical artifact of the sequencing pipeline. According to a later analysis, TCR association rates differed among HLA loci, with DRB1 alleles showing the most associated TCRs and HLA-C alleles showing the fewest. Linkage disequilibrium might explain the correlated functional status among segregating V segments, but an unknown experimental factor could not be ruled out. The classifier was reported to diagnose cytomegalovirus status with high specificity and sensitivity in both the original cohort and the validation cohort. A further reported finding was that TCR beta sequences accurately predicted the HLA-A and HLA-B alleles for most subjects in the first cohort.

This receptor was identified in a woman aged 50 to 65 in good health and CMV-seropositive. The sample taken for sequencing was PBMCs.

The sequence in DNA is TGTGCCAGCAGTTCACTCGGACAGGGGGAAGAGGAGCAGTACTTC. This codes for CASSSLGQGEEEQYF. The chain was built from TRBV6-5 and TRBJ2-7; TRBD1 matches 10 bases in the middle. For CDR1 and CDR2, the germline V gene lists MNHEY and SVGAGI. V lost 4 bases and J lost 7 bases, and the count of bases not matched to a germline gene is 10. The CDR3 starts with the cysteine, ends with the phenylalanine, and has 15 residues. Solely the CDR3 DNA is kept, with 45 bases framed from the first base.